Listed here are 20 T cell receptor beta chains from one sample, sequenced in a study of spatial heterogeneity in lung cancer. TCRdb ran MiXCR on the 5' RACE reads and lists one entry per CDR3 protein. Here the sample spans under 4,500 distinct CDR3 sequences, over 6% being singletons. Noted time point: sample taken at primary tumor resection. Regarding the study as a whole: The number of expanded tumor alpha and beta chains correlated with mutation number.

The antigens for these receptors are not known. The material was lung tumor tissue, obtained at surgery. These receptors all stem from a male donor with early-stage non-small cell lung cancer.

This clonotype rates as medium-sized. J is TRBJ2-1 and V is TRBV7-2; 7 bases fit TRBD1. Germline lookup yields CDR1 SGHTA and CDR2 FQGNSA. This CDR3 has 14 amino acids. The trim removed 3 bases at V and 4 bases at J, leaving 3 bases unmatched. This chain's CDR3 is CASSFPGQYNEQFF. In nucleotides, the CDR3 is TGTGCCAGCAGCTTTCCGGGACAGTACAATGAGCAGTTCTTC.

The table lists this clonotype with many counts. The rearrangement uses TRBV12-3 or TRBV12-4 and TRBJ2-7, with 7 nucleotides matching TRBD2. J lost 2 bases, V lost 5 bases, and 6 bases had no gene match. The CDR3 runs 14 residues. The CDR3 loop reads CASSLKRGAYEQYF. CDR3 in DNA: TGTGCCAGCAGTCTTAAGCGGGGAGCCTACGAGCAGTACTTC.

At least ten counts were recorded for this clonotype. The J gene is TRBJ2-1, the V gene TRBV6-5, with TRBD2 matching over 7 bases. With 6 bases clipped from V and 7 bases from J, the junction kept 9 bases outside the gene matches. CDR1 and CDR2 (germline): MNHEY, SVGAGI. The CDR3 has 14 residues. Written as DNA, the CDR3 is TGTGCCAGCAGGGGGACTAATGGATGGAATGAGCAGTTCTTC. This encodes CASRGTNGWNEQFF.

In its sample, this clonotype was seen many times. This chain joins TRBV11-2 and TRBJ2-5, with D unclear. This CDR3 has 16 amino acids. V lost 0 bases, J lost 7 bases, and 18 bases lay in between. CDR1 and CDR2 from the germline V gene are SGHAT and FQNNGV. CDR3 DNA: TGTGCCAGCAGCTTAGACCGCTCGTTTGACTTGGGGACCCAGTACTTC. Translated, it gives CASSLDRSFDLGTQYF.

This clonotype is medium-sized (0.01 to 0.1%) by share. The chain employs TRBV12-3 or TRBV12-4 and TRBJ1-4, with D unclear. Trimming took off 6 bases at V and 0 bases at J, with 11 bases between the two ends. The CDR3 extends over 15 amino acids. This CDR3 reads CASSHVPSTNEKLFF. In DNA, the CDR3 is TGTGCCAGCAGCCACGTCCCATCAACTAATGAAAAACTGTTTTTT.

This clonotype is categorized as medium-sized. The CDR3 protein is CASSKTGTAFNYGYTF. The CDR3 DNA reads as TGTGCCAGCAGTAAAACCGGGACAGCTTTTAACTATGGCTACACCTTC. The chain uses TRBV6-5 and TRBJ1-2, with TRBD1 identical over 7 bases. Germline CDR1 is MNHEY and CDR2 is SVGAGI. This CDR3 is 16 amino acids long. The J segment lost 1 base and the V segment lost 5 bases, leaving 10 bases of the junction unmatched.

This clonotype was observed many times. The rearrangement links TRBV19 to TRBJ2-2; possible D gene TRBD1, 6 bases. The CDR3 totals 12 residues. Trimming left V 9 bases short and J 4 bases short, with 9 bases between. Germline V gene sequence: CDR1 LNHDA, CDR2 SQIVND (reference sequence). The CDR3 region has the DNA TGTGCCAGCACAGGGCCCACCGGGGAGCTGTTTTTT. It encodes CASTGPTGELFF.

This clonotype was counted at least ten times. The chain joins TRBV5-1 to TRBJ1-1, with D maybe TRBD1 (6 bases). V was clipped by 2 bases and J by 1 base, with 12 bases between them. Per the germline V gene, CDR1 is SGHRS and CDR2 is YFSETQ. The CDR3 runs 15 residues. CDR3 in amino acids: CASSFRGGGNTEAFF. DNA of the CDR3: TGCGCCAGCAGCTTCAGAGGAGGGGGGAACACTGAAGCTTTCTTT.

This clonotype is labeled as medium-sized. This sequence joins TRBV28 and TRBJ2-1; 8 nucleotides agree with TRBD2. Losses at the gene ends were 5 bases for V and 0 bases for J; bases not matched to a gene: 6. From germline, CDR1 is MDHEN and CDR2 SYDVKM. The CDR3 runs to 16 residues. The CDR3 reads CASSRFSGISYNEQFF. CDR3 sequence (DNA): TGTGCCAGCAGTCGATTTAGCGGGATCTCCTACAATGAGCAGTTCTTC.

This sequence joins TRBV18 and TRBJ1-4, with TRBD1 identical over 9 bases. V lost 3 bases and J lost 7; bases outside the gene matches: 12. This CDR3 is 17 amino acids long. Germline V gene data show CDR1 as KGHSH and CDR2 as LQKENI. The chain's CDR3 is CASSPPGTGTSGEKLFF. The CDR3 DNA reads TGTGCCAGCTCACCTCCCGGGACAGGGACGAGCGGTGAAAAACTGTTTTTT.

The rearrangement links TRBV6-2 or TRBV6-3 to TRBJ2-4, with unresolved D. Germline values: CDR1 MNHEY, CDR2 SVGEGT. V lost 0 bases, J lost 4 bases, and 7 bases lay in between. CDR3 length: 14 residues. CDR3 nucleotides: TGTGCCAGCAGTTACTCACGACTGAAAAACATTCAGTACTTC. Translated: CASSYSRLKNIQYF.

This clonotype is medium-sized. V usage is TRBV7-3 and J usage is TRBJ1-6, with TRBD1 matching over 7 bases. J was trimmed by 7 bases and V by 5 bases; bases with no gene match: 5. This CDR3 comprises 14 residues. The germline V gene encodes CDR1 SGHTA and CDR2 FQGTGA. This chain's CDR3 is CASSRQGLNSPLHF. The CDR3 bases are TGTGCCAGCAGCCGACAGGGACTAAATTCACCCCTCCACTTT.

This clonotype is classed as medium-sized. The chain employs TRBV20-1 and TRBJ2-5, with D perhaps TRBD2 (6 bases). CDR3 length: 15 residues. Germline V gene data show CDR1 as DFQATT and CDR2 as SNEGSKA (reference sequence). V lost 3 bases, J lost 0 bases, and 14 bases lay in between. The CDR3 protein is CSARGLGTDQETQYF. In DNA, the CDR3 is TGCAGTGCTAGGGGTCTCGGGACTGACCAAGAGACCCAGTACTTC.

CDR3 bases: TGTGCCAGCAGCCAAGACCTTACAGCCTATGGCTACACCTTC. Translating gives CASSQDLTAYGYTF. This chain connects TRBV3-1 to TRBJ1-2; D is unresolved. Germline-derived CDR1 and CDR2 are LGHDT and YNNKEL (reference sequence). The CDR3 runs 14 residues. Trimming took off 0 bases at V and 4 bases at J, with 9 bases between the two ends.

This clonotype was observed a few times. The chain combines TRBV7-8 with TRBJ2-7; TRBD2 matches 10 bases. This CDR3 region has 14 residues. In germline, CDR1 is SGHVS, CDR2 FQNEAQ. V gave up 1 base and J gave up 5 bases; unmatched junction bases: 2. The CDR3 DNA is TGTGCCAGCAGCTTAGGTACTAGCGGGAACGAGCAGTACTTC. It translates to CASSLGTSGNEQYF.

This clonotype is judged medium-sized. The chain uses TRBV5-1 and TRBJ1-2; D remains unclear. V was pared by 4 bases and J by 0 bases, with 10 bases between. The CDR3 is 14 residues long. Germline loops: CDR1 SGHRS, CDR2 YFSETQ. The CDR3 nucleotides are TGCGCCAGCAGCCAGGACCTTGCTAACTATGGCTACACCTTC. Protein product: CASSQDLANYGYTF. The complete variable domain, with remaining parts taken from reference TRBV5-1 and TRBJ1-2, reads KAGVTQTPRYLIKTRGQQVTLSCSPISGHRSVSWYQQTPGQGLQFLFEYFSETQRNKGNFPGRFSGRQFSNSRSEMNVSTLELGDSALYLCASSQDLANYGYTFGSGTRLTVV.

This clonotype is medium-sized (0.01 to 0.1%). The chain is built from TRBV30 and TRBJ2-7; TRBD1 agrees at 12 bases. The length of the CDR3 is 17 residues. Germline V gene lookup returns CDR1 GTSNPN and CDR2 SVGIG (reference sequence). The V gene end was trimmed by 2 bases and the J gene end by 5 bases; junction bases not matched to a gene: 13. The CDR3 nucleotides read TGTGCCTGGAGTTTCTTCTTTGAGGGACAGGGGGCCCACGAGCAGTACTTC. It yields the protein CAWSFFFEGQGAHEQYF. Using reference TRBV30 and TRBJ2-7 for the parts outside the CDR3, the full variable domain is SQTIHQWPATLVQPVGSPLSLECTVEGTSNPNLYWYRQAAGRGLQLLFYSVGIGQISSEVPQNLSASRPQDRQFILSSKKLLLSDSGFYLCAWSFFFEGQGAHEQYFGPGTRLTVT.

Judged by abundance, this clonotype is medium-sized (0.01 to 0.1%). The chain couples TRBV3-1 to TRBJ2-1; 13 nucleotides align to TRBD2. The germline CDR1 and CDR2 sequences are LGHDT and YNNKEL (reference sequence). Losses at the gene ends were 1 base for V and 6 bases for J; bases not matched to a gene: 9. The CDR3 sequence is 18 residues long. The CDR3 DNA sequence: TGTGCCAGCAGCCAAGTGCGACTAGCGGGGGGACCTCGCAATGAGCAGTTCTTC. Translation: CASSQVRLAGGPRNEQFF.

This clonotype qualifies as medium-sized. V is TRBV6-5 and J is TRBJ1-6, with D tentatively TRBD1 (5 bases). This CDR3 is 12 amino acids long. Germline CDR1 reads MNHEY; CDR2 reads SVGAGI. Between the trimmed V and J ends, which lost 6 bases and 10 bases, there was a span of 10 bases. In nucleotides, the CDR3 is TGTGCCAGCAGGGAGGGGTGGTCACCCCTCCACTTT. This encodes CASREGWSPLHF.

This clonotype was seen ten or more times. The gene calls are TRBV5-1 and TRBJ2-2, with 11 positions matching TRBD1. Per germline, CDR1 SGHRS and CDR2 YFSETQ. The CDR3 has 16 amino acids. V dropped 4 bases and J dropped 4; count of bases not matched to a gene: 6. The CDR3 nucleotides read TGCGCCAGCAGCAGCGGACAGGGGGCACGCACCGGGGAGCTGTTTTTT. Amino acids: CASSSGQGARTGELFF.